One and the same sample provided the 30 T cell receptor beta chains below, sequenced in a study of OX40 agonist ivuxolimab in advanced cancers. Measured with immunoSEQ multiplex PCR; TCRdb has only the in-frame clones, and not every one. This table holds a few thousand clones, around 70% found once. Sequences were derived from CD4+ or CD8+ T cells sorted from blood, sampled in a trial of the OX40 agonist ivuxolimab. These TCRs come from an adult with an advanced solid tumor such as melanoma, head and neck, liver or kidney cancer.

The rearrangement uses TRBV29-1 and TRBJ1-4, with 9 nucleotides matching TRBD1. From germline, CDR1 is SQVTM and CDR2 ANQGSEA. CDR3 size: 14 residues. The V gene end was trimmed by 6 bases and the J gene end by 8 bases; junction bases not matched to a gene: 10. The CDR3, as DNA: TGCAGCGTACTTCTGGGACAGGGTCGGGAAAAACTGTTTTTT. This translates into CSVLLGQGREKLFF. The full variable domain, completed using reference TRBV29-1 and TRBJ1-4, is SAVISQKPSRDICQRGTSLTIQCQVDSQVTMMFWYRQQPGQSLTLIATANQGSEATYESGFVIDKFPISRPNLTFSTLTVSNMSPEDSSIYLCSVLLGQGREKLFFGSGTQLSVL.

The chain uses TRBV6-4 and TRBJ2-1; D is tentatively TRBD1 or TRBD2 (5 bases each). Trimming took off 5 bases at V and 8 bases at J, with 16 bases between the two ends. The CDR3 is made up of 14 amino acids. CDR1 and CDR2 (germline): MRHNA, SNTAGT. This chain's CDR3 is CASSPGPHSDEQFF. CDR3 bases: TGTGCCAGCAGTCCGGGACCGCATTCGGATGAGCAGTTCTTC.

The DNA for the CDR3 is TGCAGCGTGACGGGACAGGGGAGTCCCTACGAGCAGTACTTC. Its protein product is CSVTGQGSPYEQYF. The chain couples TRBV29-1 to TRBJ2-7; TRBD1 agrees at 10 bases. Germline V lookup: CDR1 SQVTM, CDR2 ANQGSEA. This CDR3 is built from 14 residues. V was pared by 6 bases and J by 2 bases, with 7 bases of the junction left unmatched.

CDR3 DNA sequence: TGTGCCAGCAGTTTCTTGGACTATGGCTACACCTTC. Its protein is CASSFLDYGYTF. The rearrangement joins TRBV28 to TRBJ1-2; D is uncertain. The germline gives CDR1 MDHEN, CDR2 SYDVKM. V gave up 3 bases and J gave up 3 bases, with 5 bases separating them. There are 12 residues in the CDR3.

Remarks on this clone: The same CDR3 also results from other DNA sequences found in this sample. The chain uses TRBV4-1 and TRBJ2-3; D perhaps matches TRBD2 (5 bases). Germline V gene sequence: CDR1 MGHRA, CDR2 YSYEKL. This CDR3 contains 16 residues. V lost 5 bases and J 6 bases, leaving 21 bases between the germline ends. In DNA form, the CDR3 reads TGCGCCAGCAGCTGGGAGCAAGGGTCGGGTTTTGATACGCAGTATTTT. This encodes CASSWEQGSGFDTQYF.

The J gene is TRBJ2-3, the V gene TRBV18; the match to TRBD1 covers 8 bases. The CDR3 extends over 18 amino acids. The V and J ends lost 3 bases and 0 bases, in that order; junction bases with no gene match: 11. Per the germline V gene, CDR1 is KGHSH and CDR2 is LQKENI. CDR3 region: CASSPPGTGAPSTDTQYF. The CDR3 coding sequence is TGTGCCAGCTCACCGCCGGGGACAGGAGCACCTAGCACAGATACGCAGTATTTT. The entire variable domain, with the rest obtained from reference TRBV18 and TRBJ2-3, is as follows: NAGVMQNPRHLVRRRGQEARLRCSPMKGHSHVYWYRQLPEEGLKFMVYLQKENIIDESGMPKERFSAEFPKEGPSILRIQQVVRGDSAAYFCASSPPGTGAPSTDTQYFGPGTRLTVL.

The chain links TRBV5-4 to TRBJ2-1; D not resolved. The CDR3 totals 14 residues. Germline values: CDR1 SGHNT, CDR2 YYREEE (reference sequence). Trimming cost V 4 bases and J 0 bases, with 8 bases left between them. The CDR3 DNA reads as TGTGCCAGCAGCACTTTTACCTCCTACAATGAGCAGTTCTTC. Its translation: CASSTFTSYNEQFF.

The CDR3 DNA reads as TGTGCCACCAGCAGCTCTCCCGGGGATAGCTCCTACGAGCAGTACTTC. Amino acids: CATSSSPGDSSYEQYF. The V gene is TRBV15, the J gene TRBJ2-7; perhaps TRBD2 as D (5 bases). Germline values: CDR1 LNHNV, CDR2 YYDKDF (reference sequence). V lost 3 bases to trimming and J lost 0 bases, with 15 bases between them. The CDR3 loop spans 16 amino acids.

The chain links TRBV19 to TRBJ2-5; 12 nucleotides agree with TRBD2. Germline CDR1 and CDR2: LNHDA and SQIVND (reference sequence). Unmatched junction bases numbered 4, after V lost 6 bases and J lost 2 bases. This CDR3 has 15 residues. The CDR3 region is CASRPTSGGQETQYF. CDR3 nucleotide sequence: TGTGCCAGTAGACCGACTAGCGGGGGACAAGAGACCCAGTACTTC.

The rearrangement links TRBV10-2 to TRBJ1-1; D unclear. Trimming removed 10 bases from V and 0 bases from J, with 6 bases in between. The CDR3 sequence is 11 residues long. Germline lookup yields CDR1 WSHSY and CDR2 SAAADI. The CDR3 region is CATQLNTEAFF. The DNA for the CDR3 is TGCGCCACGCAGTTGAACACTGAAGCTTTCTTT.

This clone was detected only a few times. The rearrangement joins TRBV7-6 to TRBJ2-7, with 7 nucleotides matching TRBD1. With V trimmed by 3 bases and J by 0 bases, 2 bases remained unmatched. This CDR3 is built from 14 residues. The germline V gene has CDR1 SGHVS and CDR2 FNYEAQ. In DNA form, the CDR3 reads TGTGCCAGCAGCTTGAACAGGGGCTCCTACGAGCAGTACTTC. Amino acid sequence: CASSLNRGSYEQYF.

This clone has only a few counts. V gene TRBV25-1 combines with J gene TRBJ1-2, with D possibly being TRBD1 (5 bases). The V gene lost 6 bases and the J gene lost 6 bases, with 23 bases spanning the gap. Germline V CDR1 and CDR2: MGHDK, SYGVNS. CDR3 length: 16 amino acids. CDR3 protein: CASSLPGTPVVDGYTF. In nucleotides, the CDR3 is TGTGCCAGCAGCTTGCCCGGGACCCCCGTGGTGGATGGCTACACCTTC.

This clone appeared a single time. The rearrangement uses TRBV7-8 and TRBJ2-7; D gene unclear. The CDR3 loop spans 13 amino acids. V gave up 1 base and J gave up 1 base, with 5 bases separating them. CDR1 and CDR2 from the germline V gene are SGHVS and FQNEAQ. In DNA form, the CDR3 reads TGTGCCAGCAGCTTAGGGGATTCCTACGAGCAGTACTTC. It translates to CASSLGDSYEQYF.

The CDR3 nucleotides read TGTGCCAGCAGCTCCCCCGGTCGCGGACAGGAATACAATGAGCAGTTCTTC. It encodes CASSSPGRGQEYNEQFF. This sequence joins TRBV7-6 and TRBJ2-1; 7 bases are shared with TRBD1. J was trimmed by 4 bases and V by 4 bases; bases with no gene match: 13. This CDR3 contains 17 residues. Germline V gene sequence: CDR1 SGHVS, CDR2 FNYEAQ.

This chain joins TRBV15 and TRBJ1-2; D uncertain. Deletions cut 0 bases from V and 1 base from J, with 12 bases between. CDR3 length: 16 residues. The germline V gene encodes CDR1 LNHNV and CDR2 YYDKDF (reference sequence). The CDR3 DNA reads TGTGCCACCAGCAGAGATCCCCCTACAGTTAACTATGGCTACACCTTC. It yields the protein CATSRDPPTVNYGYTF. Full variable domain (outside the CDR3, taken from reference TRBV15 and TRBJ1-2): DAMVIQNPRYQVTQFGKPVTLSCSQTLNHNVMYWYQQKSSQAPKLLFHYYDKDFNNEADTPDNFQSRRPNTSFCFLDIRSPGLGDTAMYLCATSRDPPTVNYGYTFGSGTRLTVV.

This chain connects TRBV12-5 to TRBJ1-1; 7 nucleotides match TRBD1. This CDR3 is built from 15 residues. The germline V gene has CDR1 LGHNT and CDR2 FRNRAP. After removal of 1 base from V and 0 bases from J, the junction contained 2 bases not matched to a gene. In DNA, the CDR3 is TGTGCTAGTGGTTTGGCCGGGACAGTGAACACTGAAGCTTTCTTT. Amino acid sequence: CASGLAGTVNTEAFF.

The rearrangement joins TRBV6-6 to TRBJ2-1; the D is unclear. The germline V gene encodes CDR1 MNHNY and CDR2 SVGAGI (reference sequence). The CDR3 runs 11 residues. Trimming took off 8 bases at V and 9 bases at J, with 11 bases between the two ends. CDR3 coding DNA: TGTGCCAGCCGCCTAGAGGTTGAGCAGTTCTTC. As protein: CASRLEVEQFF.

The chain combines TRBV7-9 with TRBJ2-3; the match to TRBD1 covers 11 bases. Germline V lookup: CDR1 SEHNR, CDR2 FQNEAQ (reference sequence). Trimming at V came to 10 bases and at J to 1 base, leaving 4 bases not matched to a gene. The CDR3 contains 14 residues. The DNA of the CDR3 is TGTGCCACTACGGGACAGGGGGGCACAGATACGCAGTATTTT. It encodes CATTGQGGTDTQYF.

The chain carries TRBV30 and TRBJ2-7; D remains unclear. V lost 3 bases to trimming and J lost 0 bases, with 12 bases between them. CDR3 length: 14 residues. CDR1 is GTSNPN and CDR2 is SVGIG in the germline V gene (reference sequence). The chain's CDR3 is CAWSPGYGSYEQYF. As DNA, the CDR3 is TGTGCCTGGAGCCCCGGGTACGGCTCCTACGAGCAGTACTTC. Variable domain in full (rest from reference TRBV30 and TRBJ2-7): SQTIHQWPATLVQPVGSPLSLECTVEGTSNPNLYWYRQAAGRGLQLLFYSVGIGQISSEVPQNLSASRPQDRQFILSSKKLLLSDSGFYLCAWSPGYGSYEQYFGPGTRLTVT.

The sample holds a few counts of this clone. For the CDR3, the DNA is TGCAGCGTTTGGGCAGGGACCATTCAGTTCTTC. Protein: CSVWAGTIQFF. The genes are TRBV29-1 and TRBJ2-1; D is tentatively TRBD1 or TRBD2 (5 bases each). Germline CDR1 reads SQVTM; CDR2 reads ANQGSEA. V gave up 5 bases and J gave up 13 bases, with 15 bases separating them. CDR3 size: 11 residues.

In nucleotides, the CDR3 is TGTGCCAGCAGGGAGGGTCTCACTGAAGCTTTCTTT. Amino acids: CASREGLTEAFF. This chain joins TRBV28 and TRBJ1-1; the D is unclear. V lost 6 bases to trimming and J lost 4 bases, with 9 bases between them. The CDR3 consists of 12 residues. From germline, CDR1 is MDHEN and CDR2 SYDVKM.

The rearrangement joins TRBV11-2 to TRBJ2-1; D ambiguous. CDR3 length: 16 amino acids. Trimming cost V 1 base and J 4 bases, with 14 bases left between them. Germline assignment: CDR1 SGHAT and CDR2 FQNNGV. The chain's CDR3 is CASSLAGWGEYNEQFF. CDR3 coding DNA: TGTGCCAGCAGCTTAGCAGGTTGGGGTGAATACAATGAGCAGTTCTTC.

The V gene is TRBV6-1, the J gene TRBJ2-2; TRBD2 is a possible D gene (7 bases). Germline V gene sequence: CDR1 MNHNS, CDR2 SASEGT. CDR3 length: 16 amino acids. The V gene lost 1 base and the J gene lost 3 bases, with 12 bases spanning the gap. DNA for the CDR3: TGTGCCAGCAGTGAAGGGGGGGGCCGTCACACCGGGGAGCTGTTTTTT. As protein: CASSEGGGRHTGELFF.

This clone has more than one count but fewer than ten. V usage is TRBV7-3 and J usage is TRBJ2-1; D may be TRBD2 (6 bases). CDR1 is SGHTA, CDR2 FQGTGA, per germline. V shed 2 bases and J shed 4 bases, with 18 bases lying between them. There are 17 residues in the CDR3. CDR3 sequence: CASSLVASVGAYNEQFF. Here the CDR3 DNA reads TGTGCCAGCAGCTTAGTGGCTAGCGTCGGGGCATACAATGAGCAGTTCTTC.

This chain connects TRBV27 to TRBJ2-1; D is perhaps TRBD1 (6 bases). CDR3 length equals 16 residues. Germline lookup yields CDR1 MNHEY and CDR2 SMNVEV (reference sequence). V was clipped by 2 bases and J by 6 bases, with 17 bases between them. CDR3 region: CASSLDQGSVLNEQFF. The CDR3 DNA reads TGTGCCAGCAGTTTAGATCAGGGGTCGGTTCTCAATGAGCAGTTCTTC.

This clone has just a few counts. This sequence joins TRBV10-2 and TRBJ2-7, with D possibly being TRBD1 (5 bases). CDR3 length: 12 amino acids. Trimming took off 7 bases at V and 0 bases at J, with 7 bases between the two ends. In germline, CDR1 is WSHSY, CDR2 SAAADI. DNA of the CDR3: TGCGCCAGCAAGACAGACTCCTACGAGCAGTACTTC. It specifies CASKTDSYEQYF.

This clone has only one observation. The chain links TRBV4-2 to TRBJ2-3, with 8 positions matching TRBD2. The CDR3 length is 16 residues. The V gene end was trimmed by 11 bases and the J gene end by 6 bases; junction bases not matched to a gene: 19. The germline gives CDR1 LGHNA, CDR2 YNFKEQ. CDR3 coding DNA: TGTGCCTCAACCCCACGGGGGGGCGTTTCAACCGATACGCAGTATTTT. Its protein product is CASTPRGGVSTDTQYF.

This rearrangement joins TRBV6-1 to TRBJ2-1; TRBD1 might be the D (5 bases). The CDR3 is 15 amino acids. V lost 1 base, J lost 9 bases, and 16 bases lay in between. Germline loops: CDR1 MNHNS, CDR2 SASEGT. CDR3 nucleotide sequence: TGTGCCAGCAGTGAAGAAGGGGCAGGGCCTAGTGAGCAGTTCTTC. Amino acid sequence: CASSEEGAGPSEQFF.

The chain's CDR3 is CASSLSQGSLNYGYTF. CDR3 DNA: TGTGCCAGCAGCTTATCCCAGGGTTCCCTTAACTATGGCTACACCTTC. The rearrangement joins TRBV11-2 to TRBJ1-2; D may be TRBD1 (5 bases). CDR1 SGHAT and CDR2 FQNNGV come from the germline V gene. V lost 2 bases and J 1 base, leaving 14 bases between the germline ends. CDR3 size: 16 residues.

The chain recombines TRBV6-6 with TRBJ2-1; the D is unclear. CDR3 length: 15 amino acids. Germline CDR1 is MNHNY and CDR2 is SVGAGI (reference sequence). V was shortened by 4 bases and J by 0 bases, with 10 bases between the two germline ends. CDR3 in DNA: TGTGCCAGCAGTTGGGGTCATGACTCCTACAATGAGCAGTTCTTC. It translates to CASSWGHDSYNEQFF.